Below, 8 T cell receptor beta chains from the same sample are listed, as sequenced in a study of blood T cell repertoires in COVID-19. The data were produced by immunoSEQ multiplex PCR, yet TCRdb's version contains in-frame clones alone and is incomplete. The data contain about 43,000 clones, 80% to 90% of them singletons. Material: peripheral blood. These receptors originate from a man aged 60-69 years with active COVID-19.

CDR3 sequence (DNA): TGTGCCAGTAGTTCGACAGGGTCTCCCAGCAATGAGCAGTTCTTC. Translated: CASSSTGSPSNEQFF. V is TRBV19 and J is TRBJ2-1; 7 bases agree with TRBD1. The CDR3 length is 15 residues. The germline gives CDR1 LNHDA, CDR2 SQIVND (reference sequence). Losses at the gene ends were 5 bases for V and 6 bases for J; bases not matched to a gene: 10.

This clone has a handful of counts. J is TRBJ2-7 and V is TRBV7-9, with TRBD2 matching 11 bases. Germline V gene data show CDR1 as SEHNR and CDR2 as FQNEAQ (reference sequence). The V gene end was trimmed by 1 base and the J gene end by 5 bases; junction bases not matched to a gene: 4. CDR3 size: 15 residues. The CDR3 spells CASSLELAGVNEQYF. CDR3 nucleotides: TGTGCCAGCAGCTTAGAACTAGCGGGAGTAAACGAGCAGTACTTC.

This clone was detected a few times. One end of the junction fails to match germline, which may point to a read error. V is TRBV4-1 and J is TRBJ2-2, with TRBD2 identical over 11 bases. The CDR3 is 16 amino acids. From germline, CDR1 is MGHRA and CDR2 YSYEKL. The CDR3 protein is CASSQTSGSAERGAVF. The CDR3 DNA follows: TGCGCCAGCAGCCAAACTAGCGGGAGCGCGGAAAGGGGAGCTGTTTTT.

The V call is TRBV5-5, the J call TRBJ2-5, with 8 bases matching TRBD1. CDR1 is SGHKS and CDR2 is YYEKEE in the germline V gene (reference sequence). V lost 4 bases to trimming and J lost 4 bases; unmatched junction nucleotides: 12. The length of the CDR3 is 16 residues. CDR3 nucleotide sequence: TGTGCCAGCAGCGACCTTAGGCAGGGGGCAGGAGAGACCCAGTACTTC. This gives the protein CASSDLRQGAGETQYF.

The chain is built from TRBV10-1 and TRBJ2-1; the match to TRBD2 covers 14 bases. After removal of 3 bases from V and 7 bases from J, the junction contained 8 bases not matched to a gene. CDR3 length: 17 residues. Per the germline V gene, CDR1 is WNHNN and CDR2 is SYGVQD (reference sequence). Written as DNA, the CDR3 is TGCGCCAGCAGTGACCCGACTAGCGGGAGGGCGAGGAATGAGCAGTTCTTC. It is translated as CASSDPTSGRARNEQFF.

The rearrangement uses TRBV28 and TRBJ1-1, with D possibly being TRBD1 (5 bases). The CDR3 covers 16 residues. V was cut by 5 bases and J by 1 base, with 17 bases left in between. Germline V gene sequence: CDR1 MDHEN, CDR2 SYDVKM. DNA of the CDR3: TGTGCCAGCAGTCCAAGCGGGGGACCGGAGAACACTGAAGCTTTCTTT. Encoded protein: CASSPSGGPENTEAFF.

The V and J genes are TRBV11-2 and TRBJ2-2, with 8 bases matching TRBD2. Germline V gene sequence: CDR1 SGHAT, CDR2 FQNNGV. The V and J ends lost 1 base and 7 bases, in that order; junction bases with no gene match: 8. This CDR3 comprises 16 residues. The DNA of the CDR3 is TGTGCCAGCAGCTTAGGGCTGCGGGGGGTCGGCGGGGAGCTGTTTTTT. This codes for CASSLGLRGVGGELFF.

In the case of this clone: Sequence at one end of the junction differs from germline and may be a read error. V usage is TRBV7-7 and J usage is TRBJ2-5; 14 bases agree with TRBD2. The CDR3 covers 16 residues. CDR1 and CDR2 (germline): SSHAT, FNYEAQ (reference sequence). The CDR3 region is CASSPPGLAGVETQYF. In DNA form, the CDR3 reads TGTGCTAGCAGCCCCCCGGGACTAGCGGGAGTGGAGACCCAGTACTTC.